A selection of T cell receptor beta chains follows, all from one sample in a study of identical twins. TCRdb analysed the 5' RACE reads with MiXCR anew, one entry per CDR3 protein. The sample has 260,000 or so distinct CDR3 sequences; around 7.6% are singletons. The same specimen was also included in a second study, on yellow fever vaccine responses in identical twins.

The sequenced sample consisted of CD8+ T cells sorted from blood. The receptors were gathered from a woman under 30 in good health. The CDR3 runs from the conserved cysteine through the conserved F or W. The D gene is left open where the match is weak. Rows may omit the clone size; those that give it use once, few, many or a size class.

d_call	cdr3_length	j_call	v_call	clone_size	cdr3_aa	cdr3_nt
-	14	TRBJ2-7	TRBV2	few	CARTSLDNSYEQYF	TGTGCCAGAACTAGCTTGGACAATTCCTACGAGCAGTACTTC
-	15	TRBJ1-1	TRBV20-1	-	CSARDWQTMNTEAFF	TGCAGTGCTAGAGATTGGCAGACCATGAACACTGAAGCTTTCTTT
-	18	TRBJ2-2	TRBV9	-	CASSVEGTTQPNTGELFF	TGTGCCAGCAGCGTAGAAGGGACAACGCAACCCAACACCGGGGAGCTGTTTTTT
-	16	TRBJ1-4	TRBV7-7	-	CASSTQDRSVNEKLFF	TGTGCCAGCAGCACCCAGGACCGATCCGTTAATGAAAAACTGTTTTTT
-	21	TRBJ2-1	TRBV6-2/TRBV6-3	many	CASSPLFWLRRVESSYNEQFF	TGTGCCAGCAGTCCCCTTTTTTGGTTGAGACGCGTAGAGAGCTCCTACAATGAGCAGTTCTTC
TRBD2	18	TRBJ2-5	TRBV3-1	-	CASSQEGPASGPGWTQYF	TGTGCCAGCAGCCAAGAAGGTCCCGCTAGCGGGCCTGGGTGGACCCAGTACTTC
TRBD2	16	TRBJ2-2	TRBV12-3/TRBV12-4	-	CASSPQREWNTGELFF	TGTGCCAGCAGCCCCCAGCGGGAGTGGAACACCGGGGAGCTGTTTTTT
-	18	TRBJ2-6	TRBV28	many	CASSFPRDRTTGANVLTF	TGTGCCAGCAGTTTCCCGCGGGACAGAACCACGGGGGCCAACGTCCTGACTTTC
-	15	TRBJ2-7	TRBV27	few	CASSSAGQPSYEQYF	TGTGCCAGCAGCTCCGCGGGACAACCCTCCTACGAGCAGTACTTC
-	16	TRBJ2-3	TRBV7-2	few	CASSLGFAMGTDTQYF	TGTGCCAGCAGCTTAGGCTTTGCGATGGGCACAGATACGCAGTATTTT
TRBD1	16	TRBJ2-1	TRBV20-1	-	CSARDGWNRGPGPQFF	TGCAGTGCTAGAGATGGGTGGAACAGGGGGCCCGGTCCGCAGTTCTTC
-	15	TRBJ2-7	TRBV4-1	many	CASSQDRTGLYEQYF	TGCGCCAGCAGCCAAGATCGCACAGGGCTGTACGAGCAGTACTTC
-	11	TRBJ2-3	TRBV2	-	CASDRTDTQYF	TGTGCCAGCGACAGAACAGATACGCAGTATTTT
-	13	TRBJ1-2	TRBV11-2	few	CASSFGEIDGYTF	TGTGCCAGCAGCTTTGGGGAGATAGACGGCTACACCTTC
-	13	TRBJ2-1	TRBV20-1	-	CSARATAINEQFF	TGCAGTGCTAGGGCTACAGCTATCAATGAGCAGTTCTTC
-	14	TRBJ1-2	TRBV5-5	few	CASSPSGPPDGYTF	TGTGCCAGCAGCCCCTCCGGGCCTCCGGATGGCTACACCTTC
-	15	TRBJ2-7	TRBV5-1	-	CASRWTDEISYEQYF	TGCGCCAGCAGGTGGACAGACGAGATCTCCTACGAGCAGTACTTC
-	15	TRBJ1-1	TRBV5-6	few	CASSWGTGWNTEAFF	TGTGCCAGCAGTTGGGGCACAGGGTGGAACACTGAAGCTTTCTTT
-	16	TRBJ1-2	TRBV16	few	CASSQWKGGSGIGYTF	TGTGCCAGCAGCCAATGGAAAGGGGGAAGTGGAATAGGCTACACCTTC
-	16	TRBJ2-6	TRBV6-1	-	CASSEGRHSGANVLTF	TGTGCCAGCAGTGAAGGGCGACACTCTGGGGCCAACGTCCTGACTTTC
-	14	TRBJ2-3	TRBV6-1	few	CASRFDGSTDTQYF	TGTGCCAGCAGATTCGACGGAAGCACAGATACGCAGTATTTT
-	17	TRBJ2-3	TRBV5-1	-	CASSPPGGPVRTDTQYF	TGCGCCAGCAGCCCCCCCGGGGGTCCGGTGCGCACAGATACGCAGTATTTT
-	15	TRBJ1-5	TRBV2	-	CASSEATGTNQPQHF	TGTGCCAGCAGTGAAGCGACTGGGACAAATCAGCCCCAGCATTTT
-	16	TRBJ1-5	TRBV28	-	CAITLEAGISNQPQHF	TGTGCCATCACCCTGGAGGCCGGTATTAGCAATCAGCCCCAGCATTTT
TRBD1	16	TRBJ2-2	TRBV5-6	-	CASRTDRGGNAGELFF	TGTGCCAGCAGAACTGACAGGGGGGGCAACGCCGGGGAGCTGTTTTTT
-	15	TRBJ2-1	TRBV6-4	many	CASSESKVENNEQFF	TGTGCCAGCAGTGAATCTAAAGTGGAAAACAATGAGCAGTTCTTC
-	15	TRBJ1-5	TRBV4-1	few	CASSPQVDSNQPQHF	TGCGCCAGCAGCCCGCAGGTAGATAGCAATCAGCCCCAGCATTTT
-	16	TRBJ2-7	TRBV12-2	-	CASRPYPPGQVYEQYF	TGTGCAAGTCGCCCCTACCCCCCGGGACAGGTCTACGAGCAGTACTTC
-	15	TRBJ2-1	TRBV7-8	-	CASSPGKPPYNEQFF	TGTGCCAGCAGTCCAGGGAAACCACCCTACAATGAGCAGTTCTTC
-	13	TRBJ2-1	TRBV29-1	many	CSVEEWRYNEQFF	TGCAGCGTTGAAGAGTGGAGGTACAATGAGCAGTTCTTC
TRBD2	18	TRBJ2-3	TRBV3-1	many	CASSQDSSGVVRTDTQYF	TGTGCCAGCAGCCAAGATTCTAGCGGGGTTGTGAGGACAGATACGCAGTATTTT
-	16	TRBJ2-5	TRBV2	-	CASSVWIRGAKETQYF	TGTGCCAGCAGTGTTTGGATTAGAGGGGCCAAAGAGACCCAGTACTTC
TRBD2	17	TRBJ2-3	TRBV12-3/TRBV12-4	few	CASSANQLAGGPAAQYF	TGTGCCAGCAGTGCTAACCAACTAGCGGGAGGGCCTGCGGCGCAGTATTTT
-	16	TRBJ1-5	TRBV20-1	many	CSARGGPSLSNQPQHF	TGCAGTGCGAGGGGAGGGCCCAGTTTGAGCAATCAGCCCCAGCATTTT
TRBD2	18	TRBJ2-7	TRBV28	-	CASSHPLSGRAASYEQYF	TGTGCCAGCAGCCACCCACTTAGCGGGAGGGCGGCATCCTACGAGCAGTACTTC
-	12	TRBJ2-1	TRBV27	-	CASSISGNEQFF	TGTGCCAGCAGCATATCCGGCAATGAGCAGTTCTTC
-	15	TRBJ2-2	TRBV10-3	-	CAISESSNRPGELFF	TGTGCCATCAGTGAGTCATCGAACAGACCCGGGGAGCTGTTTTTT
-	13	TRBJ2-1	TRBV5-1	many	CASSHRVGNEQFF	TGCGCCAGCAGTCACAGGGTGGGCAATGAGCAGTTCTTC
-	14	TRBJ2-1	TRBV11-2	few	CASSLLAVPRAQFF	TGTGCCAGCAGCTTACTAGCTGTGCCTCGCGCGCAGTTCTTC
-	15	TRBJ2-5	TRBV9	-	CASSDLRTDQETQYF	TGTGCCAGCAGCGACCTCAGGACAGATCAAGAGACCCAGTACTTC
TRBD2	18	TRBJ2-2	TRBV10-2	-	CASSEGPLAGNDTGELFF	TGCGCCAGCAGTGAGGGGCCCTTAGCGGGGAATGACACCGGGGAGCTGTTTTTT
-	15	TRBJ1-4	TRBV7-9	few	CASSGLQGNNEKLFF	TGTGCCAGCAGCGGCTTACAGGGTAATAATGAAAAACTGTTTTTT
-	15	TRBJ1-2	TRBV5-1	many	CASSLDAGKIYGYTF	TGCGCCAGCAGCTTGGATGCAGGGAAGATCTATGGCTACACCTTC
-	14	TRBJ1-1	TRBV29-1	many	CSVEPGGWNTEAFF	TGCAGCGTTGAGCCCGGGGGGTGGAACACTGAAGCTTTCTTT
-	16	TRBJ2-3	TRBV27	-	CASSLANRERPDTQYF	TGTGCCAGCAGCCTGGCCAATCGGGAGCGCCCAGATACGCAGTATTTT